Listed below are T cell receptor beta chains from one sample, sequenced in a study of blood T cell repertoires in COVID-19. Only in-frame clones appear in the TCRdb table, and some are missing; sequencing was by immunoSEQ multiplex PCR. The table lists about 300,000 clones, under 90% of them singletons, with about 5% in the top ten. Sequenced material: PBMCs or T cells enriched from blood (not recorded which). These receptors were collected from a man aged 55-75 years who had recovered from COVID-19. The CDR3 runs from the conserved cysteine through the conserved F or W. The order of the fields is CDR3 protein, CDR3 DNA, V gene, clone size, D gene, J gene. D genes are given only for firm matches. Clone size is shown for a subset of rows, as once, few, many or a class of expanded clone.

CDR3: CASSELGGGGDTQYF; DNA: TGTGCCAGCAGTGAATTGGGGGGCGGGGGAGATACGCAGTATTTT; V: TRBV6-1; size: NA; D: NA; J: TRBJ2-3
CDR3: CASSYSGQGIRYEQYF; DNA: TGTGCCAGCAGTTACTCGGGACAGGGGATAAGGTACGAGCAGTACTTC; V: TRBV6-5; size: NA; D: TRBD1; J: TRBJ2-7
CDR3: CASSLEPPTLAGGDQETQYF; DNA: TGTGCCAGCAGCTTAGAGCCCCCGACTCTAGCGGGGGGCGATCAAGAGACCCAGTACTTC; V: TRBV7-6; size: NA; D: TRBD2; J: TRBJ2-5
CDR3: CATSRDSGIGYTF; DNA: TGTGCCACCAGCAGAGATTCCGGGATTGGCTACACCTTC; V: TRBV15; size: NA; D: NA; J: TRBJ1-2
CDR3: CASSPLRPRSSGANVLTF; DNA: TGTGCCAGCTCACCTCTACGACCCCGGAGCTCTGGGGCCAACGTCCTGACTTTC; V: TRBV18; size: NA; D: NA; J: TRBJ2-6
CDR3: CASLGGADYGYTF; DNA: TGTGCCAGCTTGGGAGGTGCTGACTATGGCTACACCTTC; V: TRBV13; size: NA; D: NA; J: TRBJ1-2
CDR3: CASSYSWRRNSPLHF; DNA: TGTGCCAGCAGTTACTCTTGGCGGAGAAATTCACCCCTCCACTTT; V: TRBV6-5; size: NA; D: NA; J: TRBJ1-6
CDR3: CASSLLPRLSYEQYF; DNA: TGTGCCAGCAGCTTATTACCCAGATTATCCTACGAGCAGTACTTC; V: TRBV13; size: NA; D: NA; J: TRBJ2-7
CDR3: CSASISFSYEQYF; DNA: TGCAGTGCTAGTATTAGTTTCTCCTACGAGCAGTACTTC; V: TRBV20-1; size: once; D: NA; J: TRBJ2-7
CDR3: CAWSQPVNTIYF; DNA: TGTGCCTGGAGCCAACCGGTAAACACCATATATTTT; V: TRBV30; size: NA; D: NA; J: TRBJ1-3
CDR3: CATSDPTVAGSQQFF; DNA: TGTGCCACCAGTGACCCGACTGTAGCGGGATCCCAGCAGTTCTTC; V: TRBV24-1; size: NA; D: TRBD2; J: TRBJ2-1
CDR3: CASRQGPGNTIYF; DNA: TGTGCCAGCAGGCAGGGTCCTGGAAACACCATATATTTT; V: TRBV7-9; size: NA; D: NA; J: TRBJ1-3